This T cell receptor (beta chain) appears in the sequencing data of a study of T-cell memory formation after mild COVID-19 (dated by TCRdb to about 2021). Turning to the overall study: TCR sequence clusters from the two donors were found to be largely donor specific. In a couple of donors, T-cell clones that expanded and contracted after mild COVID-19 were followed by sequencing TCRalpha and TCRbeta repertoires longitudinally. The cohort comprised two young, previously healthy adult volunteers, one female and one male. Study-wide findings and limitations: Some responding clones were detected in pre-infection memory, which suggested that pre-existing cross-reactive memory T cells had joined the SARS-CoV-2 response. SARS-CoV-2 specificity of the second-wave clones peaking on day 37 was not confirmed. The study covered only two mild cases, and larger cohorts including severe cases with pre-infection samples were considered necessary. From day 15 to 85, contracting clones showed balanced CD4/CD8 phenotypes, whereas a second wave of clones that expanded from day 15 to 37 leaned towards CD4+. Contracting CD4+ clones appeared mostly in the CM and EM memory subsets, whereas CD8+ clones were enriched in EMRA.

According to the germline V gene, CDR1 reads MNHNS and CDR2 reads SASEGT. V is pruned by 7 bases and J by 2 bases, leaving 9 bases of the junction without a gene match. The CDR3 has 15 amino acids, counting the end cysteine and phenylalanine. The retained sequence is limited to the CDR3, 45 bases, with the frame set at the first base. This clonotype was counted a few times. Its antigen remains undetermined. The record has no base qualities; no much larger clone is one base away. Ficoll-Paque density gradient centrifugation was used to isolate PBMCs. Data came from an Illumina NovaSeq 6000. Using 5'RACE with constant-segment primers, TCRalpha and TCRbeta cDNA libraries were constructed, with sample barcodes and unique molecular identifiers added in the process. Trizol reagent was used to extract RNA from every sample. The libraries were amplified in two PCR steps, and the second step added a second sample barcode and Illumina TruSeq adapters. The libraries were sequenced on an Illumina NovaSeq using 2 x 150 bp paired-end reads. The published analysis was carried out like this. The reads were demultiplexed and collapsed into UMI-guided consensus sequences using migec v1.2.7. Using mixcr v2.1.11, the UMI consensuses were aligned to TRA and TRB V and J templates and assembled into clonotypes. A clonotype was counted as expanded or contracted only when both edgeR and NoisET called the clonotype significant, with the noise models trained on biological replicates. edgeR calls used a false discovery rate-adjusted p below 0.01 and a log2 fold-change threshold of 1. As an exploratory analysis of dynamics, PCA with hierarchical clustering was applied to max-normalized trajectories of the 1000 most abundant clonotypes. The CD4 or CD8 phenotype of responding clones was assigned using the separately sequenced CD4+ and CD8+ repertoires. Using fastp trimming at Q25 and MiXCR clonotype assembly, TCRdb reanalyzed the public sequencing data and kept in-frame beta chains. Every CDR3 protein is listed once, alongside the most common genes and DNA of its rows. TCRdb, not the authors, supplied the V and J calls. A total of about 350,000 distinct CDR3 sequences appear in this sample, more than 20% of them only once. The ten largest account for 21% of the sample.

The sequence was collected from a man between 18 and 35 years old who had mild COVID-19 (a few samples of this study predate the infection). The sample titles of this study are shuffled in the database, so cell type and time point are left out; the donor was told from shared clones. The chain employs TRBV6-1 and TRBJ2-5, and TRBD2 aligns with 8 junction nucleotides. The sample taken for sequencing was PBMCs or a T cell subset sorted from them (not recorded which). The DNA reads TGTGCCAGCACCTACCTTAGCGGGGAACAAGAGACCCAGTACTTC. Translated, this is CASTYLSGEQETQYF.